Following are 18 T cell receptor beta chains from one sample sequenced in a study of blood T cell repertoires in COVID-19. Profiled with immunoSEQ multiplex PCR; TCRdb holds only in-frame clones, not every one. The repertoire has roughly 190,000 clones, around nine tenths of them found once; the top ten carry about 4.2%. Material: peripheral blood. All receptors come from a human donor in a cohort sampled during active COVID-19.

V usage is TRBV7-9 and J usage is TRBJ2-7; TRBD2 agrees at 9 bases. The V gene's germline CDR1 is SEHNR and CDR2 FQNEAQ (reference sequence). CDR3 length equals 18 residues. Germline trimming cut 1 base from V and 0 bases from J; bases unmatched to any gene: 10. The CDR3 region is CASSLGVSLAGNSYEQYF. CDR3 nucleotide sequence: TGTGCCAGCAGCTTAGGGGTAAGCCTAGCGGGAAACTCCTACGAGCAGTACTTC.

The chain is built from TRBV11-2 and TRBJ1-4; TRBD1 might be the D (6 bases). This CDR3 region has 16 residues. CDR1 is SGHAT, CDR2 FQNNGV, per germline. V was trimmed by 5 bases and J by 3 bases, leaving 16 bases between them. The CDR3 loop reads CASSTRARGSNEKLFF. CDR3 in DNA: TGTGCCAGCAGCACCAGGGCTAGGGGGTCTAATGAAAAACTGTTTTTT.

This clone was detected a few times. This chain connects TRBV27 to TRBJ2-7; 12 nucleotides agree with TRBD1. Losses at the gene ends were 6 bases for V and 4 bases for J; bases not matched to a gene: 10. The CDR3 consists of 16 residues. Germline-derived CDR1 and CDR2 are MNHEY and SMNVEV (reference sequence). The CDR3 DNA sequence: TGTGCCAGCAGACAGGGGACAGGGGGCTTCGCATACGAGCAGTACTTC. Amino acids: CASRQGTGGFAYEQYF.

The CDR3 sequence is CASSISAQVNTEAFF. The CDR3, as DNA: TGTGCCAGTAGTATCTCGGCACAGGTGAACACTGAAGCTTTCTTT. The chain carries TRBV19 and TRBJ1-1; TRBD1 might be the D (5 bases). The CDR3 has 15 residues. Trimming shortened V by 3 bases and J by 0 bases, and 11 bases separated the two germline ends. Germline V lookup: CDR1 LNHDA, CDR2 SQIVND (reference sequence).

This clone was counted between two and nine times. The chain couples TRBV2 to TRBJ2-7; 8 bases agree with TRBD1. Germline lookup yields CDR1 SNHLY and CDR2 FYNNEI. The CDR3 spans 14 residues. V lost 2 bases to trimming and J lost 5 bases; unmatched junction nucleotides: 5. CDR3 nucleotide sequence: TGTGCCAGCAGTGAAAGACAGGGGTTCCACGAGCAGTACTTC. Protein product: CASSERQGFHEQYF.

The chain joins TRBV18 to TRBJ1-3; the D gene is possibly TRBD1 (5 bases). The length of the CDR3 is 14 residues. Trimming took off 5 bases at V and 0 bases at J, with 8 bases between the two ends. The germline gives CDR1 KGHSH, CDR2 LQKENI. The CDR3 region has the DNA TGTGCCAGCTCAGACAGAGACTCTGGAAACACCATATATTTT. Protein sequence: CASSDRDSGNTIYF.

The chain uses TRBV7-8 and TRBJ1-1; 12 bases agree with TRBD1. The CDR3 is 15 residues long. Germline values: CDR1 SGHVS, CDR2 FQNEAQ. Losses at the gene ends were 3 bases for V and 5 bases for J; bases not matched to a gene: 4. CDR3 sequence reads: CASSLGTGGATEAFF. The CDR3 DNA is TGTGCCAGCAGCTTGGGGACAGGGGGCGCGACTGAAGCTTTCTTT.

This chain connects TRBV4-3 to TRBJ2-5; 9 nucleotides align to TRBD1. There are 14 residues in the CDR3. The junction had 4 bases not matched to a gene; V was cut back by 4 bases and J by 4 bases. CDR1 is LGHNA, CDR2 YSLEER, per germline. The CDR3 loop reads CASSRTGDGETQYF. As DNA, the CDR3 is TGCGCCAGCAGCCGGACAGGGGATGGAGAGACCCAGTACTTC.

The genes are TRBV23-1 and TRBJ2-2; 11 bases are shared with TRBD1. TRBV23-1 is an ORF; its function is uncertain. Trimming took 2 bases from V and 2 from J; bases not matched to a gene: 4. The CDR3 is made up of 17 amino acids. As DNA, the CDR3 is TGCGCCAGCAGTCAAAGAGGACAGGGGGCAAACACCGGGGAGCTGTTTTTT. Translated, it gives CASSQRGQGANTGELFF.

This chain uses TRBV5-1 with TRBJ2-7; 9 bases align to TRBD2. The CDR3 extends over 14 amino acids. The J segment lost 7 bases and the V segment lost 5 bases, leaving 10 bases of the junction unmatched. Germline CDR1 SGHRS, CDR2 YFSETQ. The CDR3 region is CASSFAGGVLEQYF. CDR3 sequence (DNA): TGCGCCAGCAGTTTTGCGGGAGGGGTCCTGGAGCAGTACTTC.

The CDR3 sequence: CASSPKEPLTGVHEQYF. The CDR3 coding sequence is TGTGCCAGCAGCCCCAAGGAGCCTCTCACAGGGGTTCACGAGCAGTACTTC. V is TRBV3-1 (or the pseudogene TRBV3-2) and J is TRBJ2-7, with 7 bases fitting TRBD1. V shed 4 bases and J 5 bases; nucleotides not matched to a gene: 17. The CDR3 consists of 17 residues. Germline V lookup: CDR1 LGHDT, CDR2 YNNKEL (reference sequence).

The rearrangement uses TRBV7-9 and TRBJ2-2; tentatively, D is TRBD2 (5 bases). The CDR3 sequence is 12 residues long. Germline-derived CDR1 and CDR2 are SEHNR and FQNEAQ (reference sequence). The V gene lost 4 bases and the J gene lost 13 bases, with 13 bases spanning the gap. The CDR3: CASSYKGGGLFF. Here the CDR3 DNA reads TGTGCCAGCAGCTATAAGGGCGGAGGGCTGTTTTTT.

The J gene is TRBJ2-7, the V gene TRBV19, with 13 positions matching TRBD2. This CDR3 has 16 amino acids. CDR1 and CDR2 (germline): LNHDA, SQIVND (reference sequence). The V and J ends lost 5 bases and 2 bases, in that order; junction bases with no gene match: 6. CDR3 in DNA: TGTGCCAGTAGTCCCGGGACTAGCGGGAACACCTACGAGCAGTACTTC. Its translation: CASSPGTSGNTYEQYF. The full variable domain, rest sourced from reference TRBV19 and TRBJ2-7, is DGGITQSPKYLFRKEGQNVTLSCEQNLNHDAMYWYRQDPGQGLRLIYYSQIVNDFQKGDIAEGYSVSREKKESFPLTVTSAQKNPTAFYLCASSPGTSGNTYEQYFGPGTRLTVT.

The gene calls are TRBV10-3 and TRBJ2-7, with 13 bases identical to TRBD2. Germline trimming cut 10 bases from V and 3 bases from J; bases unmatched to any gene: 6. The germline CDR1 and CDR2 sequences are ENHRY and SYGVKD. The CDR3 is made up of 14 amino acids. Here the CDR3 DNA reads TGTGCCACTGCGGGACTAGCGGGAAACTACGAGCAGTACTTC. This translates into CATAGLAGNYEQYF.

The rearrangement links TRBV18 to TRBJ1-1; D gene ambiguous. Trimming took off 3 bases at V and 1 base at J, with 12 bases between the two ends. Per the germline V gene, CDR1 is KGHSH and CDR2 is LQKENI. The CDR3 is 15 amino acids. The CDR3 coding sequence is TGTGCCAGCTCACCTGTAAGGGAGTCGAACACTGAAGCTTTCTTT. Translation: CASSPVRESNTEAFF.

This clone occurred once. The rearrangement links TRBV4-3 to TRBJ2-7, with 9 bases matching TRBD1. Trimming removed 0 bases from V and 5 bases from J; junction bases left unmatched: 8. There are 16 residues in the CDR3. Germline CDR1 reads LGHNA; CDR2 reads YSLEER. The CDR3 nucleotides read TGCGCCAGCAGCCAAGAAGTGGACAGGGGTCGGAACGAGCAGTACTTC. Translation gives CASSQEVDRGRNEQYF.

The chain links TRBV19 to TRBJ2-2; D remains ambiguous. The CDR3 is 14 amino acids. Trimming stripped 3 bases from V and 0 bases from J, with 5 bases between. Germline V gene data show CDR1 as LNHDA and CDR2 as SQIVND (reference sequence). CDR3: CASSISSNTGELFF. The CDR3 DNA sequence: TGTGCCAGTAGTATTAGTTCGAACACCGGGGAGCTGTTTTTT.

The chain has TRBV7-2 and TRBJ2-7; 7 bases line up with TRBD2. With 0 bases clipped from V and 2 bases from J, the junction kept 7 bases outside the gene matches. Germline CDR1 and CDR2: SGHTA and FQGNSA. This CDR3 has 16 amino acids. CDR3 loop: CASSLARGGVAYEQYF. The CDR3 region has the DNA TGTGCCAGCAGCTTAGCTCGCGGGGGTGTGGCCTACGAGCAGTACTTC.